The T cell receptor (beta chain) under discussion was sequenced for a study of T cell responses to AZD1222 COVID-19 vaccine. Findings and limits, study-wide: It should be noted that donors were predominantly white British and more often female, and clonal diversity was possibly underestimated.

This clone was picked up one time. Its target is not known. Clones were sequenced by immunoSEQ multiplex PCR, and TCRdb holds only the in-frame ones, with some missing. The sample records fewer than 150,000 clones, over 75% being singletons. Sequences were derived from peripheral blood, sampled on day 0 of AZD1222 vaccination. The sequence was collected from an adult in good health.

The CDR3 loop is CAISESLGQGGTLHF. CDR3 coding DNA: TGTGCCATCAGTGAGTCGTTAGGACAGGGTGGGACCCTCCACTTT. The chain joins TRBV10-3 to TRBJ1-6; TRBD1 agrees at 8 bases. This CDR3 is 15 amino acids long. The ends lost 0 bases at V and 14 bases at J; junction bases unmatched: 9. Germline V gene data show CDR1 as ENHRY and CDR2 as SYGVKD.